This TCR beta chain is drawn from a study of blood T cell repertoires in COVID-19. At the level of the study: Specimens from acute and convalescent COVID-19 originated in the United States, Italy and Spain. T cells, B-cell-depleted T cells, or PBMCs provided the cDNA or gDNA that served as material.

Followed over time, Seattle patients had been enrolled while infection was active. Authors' analysis steps: Estimation of nucleated cell counts relied on the amplification of reference gene primers. Data came from immunoSEQ multiplex PCR; TCRdb stores just in-frame clones and leaves some out. V and J calls and clone size follow that table, whereas D and trimming were derived from the DNA. Of approximately 180,000 clones in the sample, roughly 84% were seen once. This CDR3 comprises 15 residues. Germline CDR1 reads SGHTA; CDR2 reads FQGNSA. V lost 1 base, J lost 5 bases, and 15 bases lay in between. Specimen: peripheral blood. This TCR came from a person aged 70 to 85 with COVID-19, enrolled during active disease. This chain joins TRBV7-2 and TRBJ2-7; possible D gene TRBD1, 6 bases. This CDR3 reads CASSLGGRGMDEQYF. DNA for the CDR3: TGTGCCAGCAGCTTAGGTGGTAGGGGGATGGACGAGCAGTACTTC.